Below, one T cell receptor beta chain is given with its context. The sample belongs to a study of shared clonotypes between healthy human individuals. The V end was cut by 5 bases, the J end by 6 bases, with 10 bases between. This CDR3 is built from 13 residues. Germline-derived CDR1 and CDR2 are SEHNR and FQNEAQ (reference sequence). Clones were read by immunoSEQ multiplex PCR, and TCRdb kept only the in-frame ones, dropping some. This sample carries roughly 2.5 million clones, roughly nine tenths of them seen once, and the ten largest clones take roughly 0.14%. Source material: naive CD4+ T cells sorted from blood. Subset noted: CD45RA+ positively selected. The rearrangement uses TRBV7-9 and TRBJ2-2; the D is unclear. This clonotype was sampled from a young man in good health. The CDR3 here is CASSPLRAGELFF. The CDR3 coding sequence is TGTGCCAGCAGCCCACTACGAGCCGGGGAGCTGTTTTTT.